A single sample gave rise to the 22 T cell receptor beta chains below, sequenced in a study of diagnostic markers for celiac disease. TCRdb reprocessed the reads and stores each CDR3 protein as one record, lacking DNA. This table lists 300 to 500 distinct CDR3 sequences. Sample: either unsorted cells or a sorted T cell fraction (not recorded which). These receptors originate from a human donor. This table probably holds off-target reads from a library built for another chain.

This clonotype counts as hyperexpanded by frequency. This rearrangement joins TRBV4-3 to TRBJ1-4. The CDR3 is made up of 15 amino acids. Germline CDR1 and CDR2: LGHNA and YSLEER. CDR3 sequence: CASSRGMAGSEKLFF.

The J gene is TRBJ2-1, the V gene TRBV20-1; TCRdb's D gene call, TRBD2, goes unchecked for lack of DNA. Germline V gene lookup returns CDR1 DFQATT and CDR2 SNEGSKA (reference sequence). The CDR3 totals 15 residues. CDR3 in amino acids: CSANARSGRLNEQFF.

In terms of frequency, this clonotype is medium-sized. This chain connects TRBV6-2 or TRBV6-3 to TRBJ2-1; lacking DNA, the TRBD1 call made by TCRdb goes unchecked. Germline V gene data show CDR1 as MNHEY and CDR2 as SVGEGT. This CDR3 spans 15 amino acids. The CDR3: CASRPLAKPSNEQFF.

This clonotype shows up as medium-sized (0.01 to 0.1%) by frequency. CDR3 loop: CASSQVFSEGGRWGGNQPQHF. The chain recombines TRBV4-2 with TRBJ1-5; the TRBD1 assignment by TCRdb is unverifiable without DNA. This CDR3 spans 21 amino acids. CDR1 LGHNA and CDR2 YNFKEQ come from the germline V gene.

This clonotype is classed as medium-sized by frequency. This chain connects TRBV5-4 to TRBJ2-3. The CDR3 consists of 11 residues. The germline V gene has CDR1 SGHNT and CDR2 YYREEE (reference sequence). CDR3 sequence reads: CASSFRGTQYF. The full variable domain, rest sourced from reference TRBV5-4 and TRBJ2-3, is ETGVTQSPTHLIKTRGQQVTLRCSSQSGHNTVSWYQQALGQGPQFIFQYYREEENGRGNFPPRFSGLQFPNYSSELNVNALELDDSALYLCASSFRGTQYFGPGTRLTVL.

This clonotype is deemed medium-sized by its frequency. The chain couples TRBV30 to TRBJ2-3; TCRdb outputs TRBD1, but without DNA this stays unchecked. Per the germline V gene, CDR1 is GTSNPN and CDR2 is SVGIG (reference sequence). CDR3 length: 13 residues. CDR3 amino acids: CAWKAGRTDTQYF.

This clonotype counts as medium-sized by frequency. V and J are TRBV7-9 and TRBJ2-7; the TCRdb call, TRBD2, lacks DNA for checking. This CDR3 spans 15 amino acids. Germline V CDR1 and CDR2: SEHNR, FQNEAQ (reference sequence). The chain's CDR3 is CASSPREGESHEQYF.

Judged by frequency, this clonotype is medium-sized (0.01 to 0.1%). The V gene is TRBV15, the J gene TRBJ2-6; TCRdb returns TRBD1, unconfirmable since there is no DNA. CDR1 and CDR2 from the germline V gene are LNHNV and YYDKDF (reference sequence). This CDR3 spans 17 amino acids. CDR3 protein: CATSRFRDRAGANVLTF.

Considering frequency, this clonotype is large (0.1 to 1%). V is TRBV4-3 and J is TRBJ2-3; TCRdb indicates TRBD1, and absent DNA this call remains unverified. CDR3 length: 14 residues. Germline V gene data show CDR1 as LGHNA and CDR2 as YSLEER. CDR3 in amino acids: CASSLQGSADTQYF.

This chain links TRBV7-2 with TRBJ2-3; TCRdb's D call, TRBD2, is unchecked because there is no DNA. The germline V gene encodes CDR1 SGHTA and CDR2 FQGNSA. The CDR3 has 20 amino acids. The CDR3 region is CASSLSAQPWSPRFTDTQYF.

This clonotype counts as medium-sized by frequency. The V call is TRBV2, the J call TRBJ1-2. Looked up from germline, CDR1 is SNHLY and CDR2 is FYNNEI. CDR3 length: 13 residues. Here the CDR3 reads CASSEEQYYGYTF.

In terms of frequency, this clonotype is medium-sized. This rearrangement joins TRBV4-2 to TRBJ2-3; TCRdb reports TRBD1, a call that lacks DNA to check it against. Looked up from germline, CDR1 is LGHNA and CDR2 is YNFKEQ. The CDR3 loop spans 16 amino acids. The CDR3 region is CASSTPRGPDGGTQYF.

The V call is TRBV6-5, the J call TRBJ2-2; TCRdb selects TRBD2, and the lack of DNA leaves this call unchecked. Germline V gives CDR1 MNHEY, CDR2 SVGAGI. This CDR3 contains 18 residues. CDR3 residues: CASSYLHGGGGSTGELFF.

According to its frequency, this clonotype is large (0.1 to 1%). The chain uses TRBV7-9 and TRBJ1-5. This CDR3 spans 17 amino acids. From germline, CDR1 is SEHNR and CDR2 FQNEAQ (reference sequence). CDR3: CASSLSVNTGNNQPQHF.

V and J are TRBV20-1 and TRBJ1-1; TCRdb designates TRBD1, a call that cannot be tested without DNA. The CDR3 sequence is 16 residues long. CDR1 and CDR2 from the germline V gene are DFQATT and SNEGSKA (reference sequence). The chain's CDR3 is CSASPLSGGMNTEAFF.

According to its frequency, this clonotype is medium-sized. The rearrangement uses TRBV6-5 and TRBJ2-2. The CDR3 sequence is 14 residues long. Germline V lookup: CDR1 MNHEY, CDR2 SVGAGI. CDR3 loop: CASTTGTNTGELFF.

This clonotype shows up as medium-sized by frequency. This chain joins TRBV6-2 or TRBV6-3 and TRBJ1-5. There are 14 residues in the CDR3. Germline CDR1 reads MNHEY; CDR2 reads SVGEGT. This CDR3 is CASSRDSRNQPQHF.

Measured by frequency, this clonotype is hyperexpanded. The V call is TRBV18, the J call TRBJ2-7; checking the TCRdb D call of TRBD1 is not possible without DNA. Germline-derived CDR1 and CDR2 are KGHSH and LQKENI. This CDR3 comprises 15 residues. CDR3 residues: CASSPSQGASYEQYF. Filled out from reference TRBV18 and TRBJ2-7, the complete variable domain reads NAGVMQNPRHLVRRRGQEARLRCSPMKGHSHVYWYRQLPEEGLKFMVYLQKENIIDESGMPKERFSAEFPKEGPSILRIQQVVRGDSAAYFCASSPSQGASYEQYFGPGTRLTVT.

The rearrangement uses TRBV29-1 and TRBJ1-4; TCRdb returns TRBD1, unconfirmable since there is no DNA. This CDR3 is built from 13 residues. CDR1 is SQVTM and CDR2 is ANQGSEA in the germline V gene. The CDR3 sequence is CSVSWGPNEKLFF.

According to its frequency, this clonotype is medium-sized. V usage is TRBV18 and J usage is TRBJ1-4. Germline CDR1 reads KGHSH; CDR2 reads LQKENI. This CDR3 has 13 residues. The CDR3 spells CASSPTSFPNPFF.

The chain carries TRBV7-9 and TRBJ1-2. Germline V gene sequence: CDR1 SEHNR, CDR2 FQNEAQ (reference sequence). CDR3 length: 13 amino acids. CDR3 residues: CASSRGGMGGYTF.

The CDR3 region is CATSEPGQGAETQYF. The J gene is TRBJ2-5, the V gene TRBV24-1; there is no DNA to check the TCRdb D call of TRBD1. In germline, CDR1 is KGHDR, CDR2 SFDVKD. CDR3 length equals 15 residues.